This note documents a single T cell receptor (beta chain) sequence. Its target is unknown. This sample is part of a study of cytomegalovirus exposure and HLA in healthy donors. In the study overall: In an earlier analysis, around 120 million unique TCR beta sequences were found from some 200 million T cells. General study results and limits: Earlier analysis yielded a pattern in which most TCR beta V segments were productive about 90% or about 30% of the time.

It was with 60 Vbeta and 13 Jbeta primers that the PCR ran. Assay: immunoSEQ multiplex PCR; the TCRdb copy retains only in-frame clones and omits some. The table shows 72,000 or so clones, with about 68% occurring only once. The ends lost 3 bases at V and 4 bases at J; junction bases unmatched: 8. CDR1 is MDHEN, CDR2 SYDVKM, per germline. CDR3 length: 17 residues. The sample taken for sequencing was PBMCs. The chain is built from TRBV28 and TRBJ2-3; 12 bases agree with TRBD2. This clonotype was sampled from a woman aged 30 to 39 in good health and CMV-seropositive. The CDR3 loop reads CASSFGASGRAADTQYF. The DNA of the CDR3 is TGTGCCAGCAGTTTCGGTGCTAGCGGGAGGGCTGCAGATACGCAGTATTTT. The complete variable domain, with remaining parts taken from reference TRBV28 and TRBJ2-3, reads DVKVTQSSRYLVKRTGEKVFLECVQDMDHENMFWYRQDPGLGLRLIYFSYDVKMKEKGDIPEGYSVSREKKERFSLILESASTNQTSMYLCASSFGASGRAADTQYFGPGTRLTVL.